This T cell receptor beta chain was observed in a study of blood T cell repertoires in COVID-19. Study information: The United States, Italy and Spain were the sources of the acute and convalescent COVID-19 samples.

This CDR3 has 14 residues. CDR1 ENHRY and CDR2 SYGVKD come from the germline V gene. The V end was cut by 3 bases, the J end by 0 bases, with 9 bases between. In assigning cohorts, the study relied on participant-reported clinical history. Exposed enrollees encountered a COVID-19 case at some point within 2 weeks before study entry. Authors' methods: Estimation of nucleated cell counts relied on the amplification of reference gene primers. Measured with immunoSEQ multiplex PCR; TCRdb has only the in-frame clones, and not every one. V and J calls and clone size are copied from that table; D and trimming were computed from the DNA. The sample holds under 250,000 clones, about 90% seen once.

The source material was PBMCs or T cells enriched from blood (not recorded which). The V and J genes are TRBV10-3 and TRBJ2-7; a possible D gene is TRBD1 (5 bases). The TCR was taken from a woman aged 25-40 years who had been exposed to COVID-19. CDR3 region: CAISEGQGSYEQYF. In DNA form, the CDR3 reads TGTGCCATCAGTGAAGGTCAGGGCTCCTACGAGCAGTACTTC.